The source of this T cell receptor (beta chain) is a study of tumor-infiltrating lymphocytes in primary liver carcinoma. Investigators took RNA and DNA out together from roughly 20-30 mg of unsorted bulk tissue. Enrolled patients were chronically infected with HBV and treatment-naive. There were five separate regions sampled from each tumor. The CDR3 spans 17 residues. Trimming pared 7 bases from V and 0 bases from J, leaving 19 bases between. Germline V gene sequence: CDR1 SGDLS, CDR2 YYNGEE. TCR beta cDNA came from about 470 ng total RNA, primed with a constant-region primer. Three nested multiplex PCR rounds of slightly modified ARM-PCR generated TCR beta libraries. Two initial PCR rounds of around 9 cycles each paired TRBV1-TRBV30 forward primers with a C-beta reverse primer. TCRdb reprocessed the multiplex PCR reads with MiXCR, giving one entry per CDR3 protein. The sample lists 90,000 to 110,000 distinct CDR3 sequences; about four fifths were seen once.

The receptor was derived from a man aged 35 to 55 with primary liver carcinoma and hepatitis B virus infection. The specimen was liver tumor tissue from sampling region 3. The subset is: tumor region T3, left-lateral pole. The chain couples TRBV9 to TRBJ2-2; TRBD1 might be the D (5 bases). The CDR3 loop reads CASPKGEGPANTGELFF. The CDR3 DNA is TGTGCCAGCCCGAAAGGGGAAGGGCCCGCGAACACCGGGGAGCTGTTTTTT.